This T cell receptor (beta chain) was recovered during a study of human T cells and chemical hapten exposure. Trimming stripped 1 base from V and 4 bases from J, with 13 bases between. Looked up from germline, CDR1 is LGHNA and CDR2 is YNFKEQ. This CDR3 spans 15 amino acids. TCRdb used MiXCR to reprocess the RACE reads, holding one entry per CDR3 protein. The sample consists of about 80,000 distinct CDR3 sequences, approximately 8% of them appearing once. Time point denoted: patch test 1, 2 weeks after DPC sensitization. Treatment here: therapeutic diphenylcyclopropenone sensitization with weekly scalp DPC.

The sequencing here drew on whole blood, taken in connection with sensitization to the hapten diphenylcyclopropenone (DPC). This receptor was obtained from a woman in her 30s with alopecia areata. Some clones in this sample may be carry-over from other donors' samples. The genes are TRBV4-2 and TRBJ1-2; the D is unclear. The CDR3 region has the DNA TGTGCCAGCAGCCAAGGAATCCAAGACGGCTATGGCTACACCTTC. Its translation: CASSQGIQDGYGYTF.